This TCR beta chain originates from a study of CXCR3-negative and CXCR3-positive naive CD8 T cells. Study-wide points: CXCR3-positive naive cells had TRB CDR3s that were more hydrophobic than CXCR3-negative naive cells had.

This CDR3 has 15 amino acids. From germline, CDR1 is SGHAT and CDR2 FQNNGV. Carrying UMI labels, the TRB cDNA libraries were prepared through 5' RACE. One entry per CDR3 protein, without DNA, is what TCRdb gives after re-calling the 5' RACE reads. The sample totals 150,000 or so distinct CDR3 sequences. Of note for this clonotype: The antigen remains undetermined.

This chain links TRBV11-2 with TRBJ2-7. Sequenced sample: naive CXCR3- CD8+ T cells from blood. Subset noted: CD45RO-CCR7+CD27+CD95- naive CD8+ T cells lacking CXCR3 (TNR3-). The clonotype originates from a human donor in good health. Some clones in this sample may be carry-over from other donors' samples. The CDR3 reads CASSLSPINGYEQYF.